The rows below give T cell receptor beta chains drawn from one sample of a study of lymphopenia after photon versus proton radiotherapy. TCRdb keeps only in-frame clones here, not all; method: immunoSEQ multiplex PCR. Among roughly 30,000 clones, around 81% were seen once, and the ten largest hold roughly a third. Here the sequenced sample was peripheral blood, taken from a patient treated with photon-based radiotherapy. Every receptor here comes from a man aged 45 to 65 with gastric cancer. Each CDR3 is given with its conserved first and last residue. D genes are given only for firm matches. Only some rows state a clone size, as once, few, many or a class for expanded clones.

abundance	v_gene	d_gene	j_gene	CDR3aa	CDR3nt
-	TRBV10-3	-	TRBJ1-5	CAASRDSNQPQHF	TGTGCCGCCAGCAGGGATTCCAATCAGCCCCAGCATTTT
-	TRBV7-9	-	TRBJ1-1	CASSLASSLPEAFF	TGTGCCAGCAGCTTAGCCTCGAGTCTCCCTGAAGCTTTCTTT
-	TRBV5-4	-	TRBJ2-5	CASSLLDQETQYF	TGTGCCAGCAGCTTGCTAGATCAAGAGACCCAGTACTTC
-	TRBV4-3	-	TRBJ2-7	CASSQATGSYEQYF	TGCGCCAGCAGCCAAGCGACAGGTTCCTACGAGCAGTACTTC
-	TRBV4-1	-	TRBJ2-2	CASTLQTNTGELFF	TGCGCCAGCACCTTACAGACGAACACCGGGGAGCTGTTTTTT
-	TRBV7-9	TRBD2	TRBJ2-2	CASSLYSGGTLNTGELFF	TGTGCCAGCAGCTTATACAGCGGGGGGACCTTGAACACCGGGGAGCTGTTTTTT
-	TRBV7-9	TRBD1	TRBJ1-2	CASSLAQDRTYGYTF	TGTGCCAGCAGCTTAGCGCAGGACAGGACCTATGGCTACACCTTC
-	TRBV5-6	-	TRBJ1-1	CASSPIVGGLNTEAFF	TGTGCCAGCAGCCCTATTGTCGGGGGGCTAAACACTGAAGCTTTCTTT
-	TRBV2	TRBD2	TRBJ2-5	CASSELAGGYQETQYF	TGTGCCAGCAGTGAACTAGCGGGGGGGTATCAAGAGACCCAGTACTTC
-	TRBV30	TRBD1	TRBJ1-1	CAWSDGQGLGTEAFF	TGTGCCTGGAGTGACGGACAGGGTTTGGGAACTGAAGCTTTCTTT
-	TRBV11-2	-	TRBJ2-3	CASSLVGVGSNTDTQYF	TGTGCCAGCAGCTTAGTGGGGGTTGGCTCAAACACAGATACGCAGTATTTT
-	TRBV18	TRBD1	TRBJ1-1	CASSLSYRGENTEAFF	TGTGCCAGCTCACTCAGCTACAGGGGGGAAAACACTGAAGCTTTCTTT
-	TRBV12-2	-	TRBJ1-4	CASRLPPTNEKLFF	TGTGCAAGTCGCTTGCCTCCAACTAATGAAAAACTGTTTTTT
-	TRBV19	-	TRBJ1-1	CASSIRSWARTTEAFF	TGTGCCAGTAGTATCCGATCGTGGGCGCGGACCACTGAAGCTTTCTTT
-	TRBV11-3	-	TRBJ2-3	CASSLEEVGGVGTDTQYF	TGTGCCAGCAGCTTAGAGGAAGTAGGGGGTGTTGGCACAGATACGCAGTATTTT
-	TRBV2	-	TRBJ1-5	CASSDRGASNQPQHF	TGTGCCAGCAGTGATAGAGGGGCCAGCAATCAGCCCCAGCATTTT
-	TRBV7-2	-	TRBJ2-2	CASSATEWELFF	TGTGCCAGCAGCGCCACGGAGTGGGAGCTGTTTTTT
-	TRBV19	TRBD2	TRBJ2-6	CASSKEEGGSSGANVLTF	TGTGCCAGTAGTAAGGAGGAGGGAGGGAGCTCTGGGGCCAACGTCCTGACTTTC
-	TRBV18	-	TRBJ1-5	CASSPFGDDKPQHF	TGTGCCAGCTCACCCTTCGGGGACGATAAGCCCCAGCATTTT
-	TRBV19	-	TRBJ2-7	CASSIGRGSYEQYF	TGTGCCAGTAGTATCGGACGCGGCTCCTACGAGCAGTACTTC
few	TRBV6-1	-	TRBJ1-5	CASSPSGEVQPQHF	TGTGCCAGCAGCCCCTCGGGGGAGGTTCAGCCCCAGCATTTT
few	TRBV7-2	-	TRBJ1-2	CASSSPTGYYGYTF	TGTGCCAGCAGCTCCCCTACAGGGTACTATGGCTACACCTTC
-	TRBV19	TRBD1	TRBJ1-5	CASGTGGPNQPQHF	TGTGCCAGTGGGACAGGGGGACCCAATCAGCCCCAGCATTTT
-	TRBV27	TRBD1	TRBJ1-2	CASSFRTSGQSYGYTF	TGTGCCAGCAGTTTCAGAACTTCGGGACAGAGTTATGGCTACACCTTC
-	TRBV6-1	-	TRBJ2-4	CASSEDRPWAKNIQYF	TGTGCCAGCAGTGAAGACAGGCCTTGGGCCAAAAACATTCAGTACTTC
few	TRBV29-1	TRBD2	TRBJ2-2	CSAIKSGGSNTGELFF	TGCAGCGCCATCAAAAGCGGGGGGTCGAACACCGGGGAGCTGTTTTTT
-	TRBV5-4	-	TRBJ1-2	CASSLRGGGYTF	TGTGCCAGCAGCTTACGAGGCGGTGGCTACACCTTC
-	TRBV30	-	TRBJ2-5	CAWGFETQYF	TGTGCCTGGGGGTTTGAGACCCAGTACTTC
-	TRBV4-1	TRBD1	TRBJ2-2	CASSRGQTAITGELFF	TGCGCCAGCAGCCGGGGACAGACCGCGATCACCGGGGAGCTGTTTTTT
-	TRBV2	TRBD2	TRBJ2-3	CASSGTSRGTQYF	TGTGCCAGCAGTGGGACTAGCCGGGGTACGCAGTATTTT
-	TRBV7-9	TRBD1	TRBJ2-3	CASSRTGPDTQYF	TGTGCCAGCAGCAGGACAGGGCCAGATACGCAGTATTTT
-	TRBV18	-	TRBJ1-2	CASSPPGRKDYGYTF	TGTGCCAGCTCACCACCGGGCAGGAAAGACTATGGCTACACCTTC
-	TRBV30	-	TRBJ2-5	CAWSRIQGEETQYF	TGTGCCTGGAGTAGAATCCAGGGAGAAGAGACCCAGTACTTC
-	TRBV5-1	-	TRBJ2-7	CASTGAYEQYF	TGCGCCAGCACGGGGGCCTACGAGCAGTACTTC
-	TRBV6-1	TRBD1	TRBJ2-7	CASSEFNRGRDEQYF	TGTGCCAGCAGTGAATTTAACAGGGGAAGGGACGAGCAGTACTTC
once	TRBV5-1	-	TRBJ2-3	CASSFLSTDTQYF	TGCGCCAGCAGCTTCTTGTCTACCGATACGCAGTATTTT
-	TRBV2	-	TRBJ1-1	CASSERQNRNTEAFF	TGTGCCAGCAGTGAAAGACAGAATAGGAACACTGAAGCTTTCTTT
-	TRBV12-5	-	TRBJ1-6	CASGITRDGQTEISNSPLHF	TGTGCTAGTGGTATTACCCGGGATGGACAGACTGAAATAAGTAATTCACCCCTCCACTTT
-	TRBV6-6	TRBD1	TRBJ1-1	CASRDSGQVEAFF	TGTGCCAGCAGGGACTCCGGACAGGTCGAAGCTTTCTTT
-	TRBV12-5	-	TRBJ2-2	CASGRDQDTGELFF	TGTGCTAGTGGCCGGGACCAAGACACCGGGGAGCTGTTTTTT
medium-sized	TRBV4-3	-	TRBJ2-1	CASSEGGDEQFF	TGCGCCAGCAGCGAAGGAGGGGATGAGCAGTTCTTC
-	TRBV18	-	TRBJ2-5	CASSPQRETQYF	TGTGCCAGCTCACCCCAGCGGGAGACCCAGTACTTC
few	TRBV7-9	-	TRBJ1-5	CASSLEEGTPQHF	TGTGCCAGCAGCTTAGAAGAGGGGACGCCCCAGCATTTT
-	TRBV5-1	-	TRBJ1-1	CASSLGAANTEAFF	TGCGCCAGCAGCTTAGGGGCAGCTAACACTGAAGCTTTCTTT
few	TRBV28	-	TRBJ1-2	CASSSLGGLGYTF	TGTGCCAGCAGCTCCCTCGGGGGGCTTGGCTACACCTTC
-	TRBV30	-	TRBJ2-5	CAWSVRSRRETQYF	TGTGCCTGGAGTGTACGCAGCCGAAGAGAGACCCAGTACTTC
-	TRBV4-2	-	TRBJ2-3	CASSQGVSVGDTQYF	TGTGCCAGCAGCCAGGGGGTGTCGGTGGGAGATACGCAGTATTTT
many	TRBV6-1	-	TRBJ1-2	CASRWGYYGYTF	TGTGCCAGCCGGTGGGGGTACTATGGCTACACCTTC
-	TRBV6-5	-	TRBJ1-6	CATRASSYNSPLHF	TGTGCCACCAGGGCGAGCTCCTATAATTCACCCCTCCACTTT
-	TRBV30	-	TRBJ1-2	CAWSVVQGLDGYTF	TGTGCCTGGAGTGTAGTACAGGGACTCGATGGCTACACCTTC
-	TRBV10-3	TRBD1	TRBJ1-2	CAISSGGANYGYTF	TGTGCCATCAGTTCAGGGGGAGCTAACTATGGCTACACCTTC
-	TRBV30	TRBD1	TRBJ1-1	CASRRQGIEAFF	TGTGCCTCTAGGAGACAGGGGATTGAAGCTTTCTTT
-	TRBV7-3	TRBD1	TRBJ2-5	CASSLKPGQPGETQYF	TGTGCCAGCAGCCTGAAACCGGGACAGCCGGGAGAGACCCAGTACTTC
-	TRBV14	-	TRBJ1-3	CASSPVGWGPAIGNTIYF	TGTGCCAGCAGCCCAGTAGGGTGGGGTCCGGCGATTGGAAACACCATATATTTT
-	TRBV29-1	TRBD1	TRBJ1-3	CSVGQGATGNTIYF	TGCAGCGTTGGGCAGGGGGCGACTGGAAACACCATATATTTT
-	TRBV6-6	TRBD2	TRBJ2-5	CASSPSGGRQTQYF	TGTGCCAGCAGCCCTAGCGGGGGGAGGCAGACCCAGTACTTC
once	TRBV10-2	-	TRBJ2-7	CASSESRVERGQYF	TGCGCCAGCAGTGAGTCGAGAGTCGAACGCGGGCAGTACTTC
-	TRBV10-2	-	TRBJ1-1	CASKGGTEAFF	TGCGCCAGCAAAGGGGGGACTGAAGCTTTCTTT
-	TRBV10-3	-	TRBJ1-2	CAISASSHGYTF	TGTGCCATCAGTGCGAGTTCACATGGCTACACCTTC
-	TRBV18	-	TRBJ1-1	CASSPAAANTEAFF	TGTGCCAGCTCACCGGCGGCCGCGAACACTGAAGCTTTCTTT